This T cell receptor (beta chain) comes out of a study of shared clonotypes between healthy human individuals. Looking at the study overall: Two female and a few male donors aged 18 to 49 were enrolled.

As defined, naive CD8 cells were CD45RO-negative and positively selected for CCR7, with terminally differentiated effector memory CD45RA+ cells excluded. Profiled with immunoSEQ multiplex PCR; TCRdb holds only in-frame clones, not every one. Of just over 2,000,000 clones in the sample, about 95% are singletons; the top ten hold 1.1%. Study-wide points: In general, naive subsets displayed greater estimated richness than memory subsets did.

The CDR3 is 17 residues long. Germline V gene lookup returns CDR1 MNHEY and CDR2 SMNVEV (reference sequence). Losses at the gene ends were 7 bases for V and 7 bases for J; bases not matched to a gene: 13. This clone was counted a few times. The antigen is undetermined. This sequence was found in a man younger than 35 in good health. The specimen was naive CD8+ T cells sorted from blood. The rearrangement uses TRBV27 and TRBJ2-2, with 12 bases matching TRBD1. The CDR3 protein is CASTFTGTGGAGGELFF. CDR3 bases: TGTGCCAGCACCTTTACCGGGACAGGGGGCGCCGGCGGGGAGCTGTTTTTT.